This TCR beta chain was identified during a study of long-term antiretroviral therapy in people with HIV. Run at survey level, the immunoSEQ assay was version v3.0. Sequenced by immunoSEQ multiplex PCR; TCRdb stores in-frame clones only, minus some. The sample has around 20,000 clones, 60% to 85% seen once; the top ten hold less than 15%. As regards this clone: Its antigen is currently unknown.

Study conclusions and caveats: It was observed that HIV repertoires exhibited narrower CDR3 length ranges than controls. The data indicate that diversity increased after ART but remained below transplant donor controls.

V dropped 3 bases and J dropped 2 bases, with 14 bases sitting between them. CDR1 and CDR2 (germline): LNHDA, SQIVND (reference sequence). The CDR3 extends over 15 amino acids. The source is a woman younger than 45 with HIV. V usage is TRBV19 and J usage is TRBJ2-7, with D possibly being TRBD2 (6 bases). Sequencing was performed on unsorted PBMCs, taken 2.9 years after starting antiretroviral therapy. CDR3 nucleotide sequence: TGTGCCAGTAGTATTAACGGTGGAGGGGCCTACGAGCAGTACTTC. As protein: CASSINGGGAYEQYF. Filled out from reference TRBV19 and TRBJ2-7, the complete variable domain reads DGGITQSPKYLFRKEGQNVTLSCEQNLNHDAMYWYRQDPGQGLRLIYYSQIVNDFQKGDIAEGYSVSREKKESFPLTVTSAQKNPTAFYLCASSINGGGAYEQYFGPGTRLTVT.